This is a list of T cell receptor beta chains from one sample in a study of CD8 T cells in ankylosing spondylitis. TCRdb reprocessed the 5' RACE reads via MiXCR and lists one record per CDR3 protein. The table includes around 210,000 distinct CDR3 sequences, 7.5% to 9.5% detected once. Sequencing used blood, either unsorted or a sorted T cell fraction (not recorded which). The receptors derive from a female donor with ankylosing spondylitis or in good health (not recorded which). The CDR3 runs from the conserved cysteine through the conserved F or W. D genes are given only for firm matches. Not every row has a clone size; where given, it reads once, few, many or a size class.

cdr3_nt	cdr3_aa	clone_size	d_call	v_call	j_call
TGTGCCAGCAGCTATCTAGCGGTAAACACCGGGGAGCTGTTTTTT	CASSYLAVNTGELFF	many	TRBD2	TRBV7-2	TRBJ2-2
TGTGCCAGCCTAGGGACTCCTTCATCCGTGTATGAGCAGTTCTTC	CASLGTPSSVYEQFF	many	.	TRBV12-3/TRBV12-4	TRBJ2-1
TGCAGTGCTAGGGCCCGTATGGGTGAGCAGTTCTTC	CSARARMGEQFF	many	.	TRBV20-1	TRBJ2-1
TGTGCCAGCAGCTTGGGGGACCATGAGCAGTTCTTC	CASSLGDHEQFF	many	.	TRBV11-2	TRBJ2-1
TGCAGTGCTAGCCCAGGACTAGCGGGAGGCTCCCTCCACACGAATACGCAGTATTTT	CSASPGLAGGSLHTNTQYF	many	TRBD2	TRBV20-1	TRBJ2-3
TGCGCCAGCAGCTTGGCCTCGGGAGGCGGCATTCAGTACTTC	CASSLASGGGIQYF	many	TRBD2	TRBV5-1	TRBJ2-4
TGCAGCGTGGGGACACCAGACTACGAGCAGTACTTC	CSVGTPDYEQYF	many	.	TRBV29-1	TRBJ2-7
TGTGCCAGCACCAGGGGGCGGAAAGAGACCCAGTACTTC	CASTRGRKETQYF	once	TRBD1	TRBV2	TRBJ2-5
TGTGCCAGCAGCTTACCGGGCAGATTCATCTCTGGGGCCAACGTCCTGACTTTC	CASSLPGRFISGANVLTF	few	.	TRBV7-2	TRBJ2-6
TGTGCCAGCAGCTTGGGGCAAGGGGGGACCCAGTACTTC	CASSLGQGGTQYF	.	.	TRBV5-5	TRBJ2-5
TGTGCCAGCAGCCCCGCGGGCAGGGGGCTCGGCAATCAGCCCCAGCATTTT	CASSPAGRGLGNQPQHF	.	TRBD1	TRBV7-8	TRBJ1-5
TGTGCCAGTAGTATTAGGCACCGCTCTGGGGCCAACGTCCTGACTTTC	CASSIRHRSGANVLTF	few	.	TRBV19	TRBJ2-6
TGTGCCACCAGCAGAGATAGTGGGTACTACGAGCAGTACTTC	CATSRDSGYYEQYF	few	.	TRBV15	TRBJ2-7
TGTGCCAGCAGTTTAAACGGGGTCGGGGAAGCTTTCTTT	CASSLNGVGEAFF	many	.	TRBV12-3/TRBV12-4	TRBJ1-1
TGCAGTGCTCTAGGGGGAGGAAATGAAAAACTGTTTTTT	CSALGGGNEKLFF	many	.	TRBV20-1	TRBJ1-4
TGTGCCACCAGCAGAGACGGACAGGGTTTCTACGAGCAGTACTTC	CATSRDGQGFYEQYF	many	TRBD1	TRBV15	TRBJ2-7
TGTGCCAGCAGCTTAACTAGCGGGAGAGAGACCCAGTACTTC	CASSLTSGRETQYF	.	TRBD2	TRBV7-2	TRBJ2-5
TGCGCCAGCAGACCTAGCGGGAGGGCCGAGCAGTTCTTC	CASRPSGRAEQFF	many	TRBD2	TRBV5-1	TRBJ2-1
TGTGCCAGCAGTCCGCCCAAAGGCGGGAGGGGAACAGATACGCAGTATTTT	CASSPPKGGRGTDTQYF	many	TRBD2	TRBV12-3/TRBV12-4	TRBJ2-3
TGCAGTGCTAGTCTATGGCGCGGGGCGGGAGAGCAAGACGAGCAGTACTTC	CSASLWRGAGEQDEQYF	few	TRBD2	TRBV20-1	TRBJ2-7
TGTGCCAGCAGGACCACAGGACACTTTGATAATTCACCCCTCCACTTT	CASRTTGHFDNSPLHF	many	.	TRBV28	TRBJ1-6
TGTGCCAGCAGCGTAGCTACTGGGGGACTGTACAATGAGCAGTTCTTC	CASSVATGGLYNEQFF	many	.	TRBV9	TRBJ2-1
TGCAGCGTTGAACCCCTACCGGCAGATACGCAGTATTTT	CSVEPLPADTQYF	.	.	TRBV29-1	TRBJ2-3
TGTGCCAGCAGCTTATTGGCCGGGGAGCTGTTTTTT	CASSLLAGELFF	many	.	TRBV7-2	TRBJ2-2
TGTGCCAGCAGTTTTTCCCAGGACTACGAGCAGTACTTC	CASSFSQDYEQYF	.	.	TRBV27	TRBJ2-7
TGTGCCAGCAGCCTGGTTGGGTCCCCCACAGATACGCAGTATTTT	CASSLVGSPTDTQYF	many	.	TRBV12-3/TRBV12-4	TRBJ2-3
TGCAGCGAAAGGAGTAAGGGTGAGCAGTTCTTC	CSERSKGEQFF	.	.	TRBV29-1	TRBJ2-1
TGTGCCAGCAGCCATCGAGGACTCGCACAAGAGACCCAGTACTTC	CASSHRGLAQETQYF	many	.	TRBV11-1	TRBJ2-5
TGTGCCAGCAGTCAGGGACGCTGGCAGTTCTTC	CASSQGRWQFF	many	.	TRBV12-3/TRBV12-4	TRBJ2-1
TGCGCCAGCAGCTTGGAGATCCCGAGGGCAGATACGCAGTATTTT	CASSLEIPRADTQYF	many	.	TRBV5-1	TRBJ2-3
TGTGCCACCGCAGCAGGGCTCGTTGCCTCGGACACTGAAGCTTTCTTT	CATAAGLVASDTEAFF	few	.	TRBV19	TRBJ1-1
TGCAGCGTTTCTCCTGAGGGGCTCAATCAGCCCCAGCATTTT	CSVSPEGLNQPQHF	many	.	TRBV29-1	TRBJ1-5
TGCGCCAGCAGCTTGTCGGGGGACAGTCGAACCTACGAGCAGTACTTC	CASSLSGDSRTYEQYF	many	.	TRBV5-1	TRBJ2-7
TGCGCCAGCAGCTTGGCCCTAGCGGGAACCAATGAGCAGTTCTTC	CASSLALAGTNEQFF	many	TRBD2	TRBV5-1	TRBJ2-1
TGCGCCAGCAGTCGCGAGTCCCCGGGCGAGCAGTACTTC	CASSRESPGEQYF	many	.	TRBV5-1	TRBJ2-7
TGTGCCAGCAGTTCCGCGGAATTCGGGGATACGCAGTATTTT	CASSSAEFGDTQYF	many	.	TRBV28	TRBJ2-3
TGTGCCAGCAGCTTACTTGGGCGGCCCCGCACAGATACGCAGTATTTT	CASSLLGRPRTDTQYF	many	.	TRBV7-2	TRBJ2-3
TGTGCCAGCAGCCCATCTGGAGGAGAGACCCAGTACTTC	CASSPSGGETQYF	many	.	TRBV7-9	TRBJ2-5
TGTGCCAGCAGCTTGGTTGGGACTAGCGAAGATACGCAGTATTTT	CASSLVGTSEDTQYF	many	TRBD2	TRBV5-4	TRBJ2-3
TGTGCCAGCAGCTTATGGGACAGGGAGGCAGATACGCAGTATTTT	CASSLWDREADTQYF	many	TRBD1	TRBV7-2	TRBJ2-3
TGTGCCAGCAGCGAAGAGGCGTCGCTGCAGTACTTC	CASSEEASLQYF	.	.	TRBV7-2	TRBJ2-4
TGTGCCAGCAGCTTAGCGGGGACCCGAGCCCACGAGCAGTACTTC	CASSLAGTRAHEQYF	many	.	TRBV7-2	TRBJ2-7
TGCAGTGCTTCCCGGACTAGCGGGACCTCGGATGAGCAGTTCTTC	CSASRTSGTSDEQFF	many	TRBD2	TRBV20-1	TRBJ2-1
TGTGCCAGCAGTCTTGGGGGACTAGTAAAGAGTGAGCAGTTCTTC	CASSLGGLVKSEQFF	many	TRBD2	TRBV28	TRBJ2-1
TGTGCCAGCAGCTTCCAAGCTGATACGCAGTATTTT	CASSFQADTQYF	many	.	TRBV7-2	TRBJ2-3
TGCAGTGCTCCCCTAGCGGGAGAGACCCAGTACTTC	CSAPLAGETQYF	many	TRBD2	TRBV20-1	TRBJ2-5
TGCGCCAGCAGCCACGGACTAGCGGGAGCAGGAGATACGCAGTATTTT	CASSHGLAGAGDTQYF	many	TRBD2	TRBV5-1	TRBJ2-3
TGTGCCAGCAGTGCCGGGACTAGCGGTCCTCAAGAGACCCAGTACTTC	CASSAGTSGPQETQYF	many	TRBD2	TRBV6-2/TRBV6-3	TRBJ2-5
TGTGCCAGCCGAATCACCGGGGAGCTGTTTTTT	CASRITGELFF	many	.	TRBV28	TRBJ2-2
TGTGCCAGCAGCCCAGGAGGTATCGGTTCACCCCTCCACTTT	CASSPGGIGSPLHF	many	.	TRBV12-3/TRBV12-4	TRBJ1-6
TGCAGCGTTGGGGATCAGGGGAGCGAGCAGTACTTC	CSVGDQGSEQYF	many	.	TRBV29-1	TRBJ2-7
TGTGCCAGTCGCGGGGGCCGACCACCTTACGAGCAGTACTTC	CASRGGRPPYEQYF	many	.	TRBV27	TRBJ2-7